A single sample is the source of the 12 T cell receptor beta chains below, sequenced in a study of T cell responses to AZD1222 COVID-19 vaccine. Data came from immunoSEQ multiplex PCR; TCRdb stores just in-frame clones and leaves some out. The sample consists of about 73,000 clones, roughly 90% of them appearing once. Specimen: peripheral blood, collected 28 days after the second AZD1222 dose. The receptors here all came from an adult who received the AZD1222 COVID-19 vaccine.

The V and J genes are TRBV27 and TRBJ2-2; 10 positions agree with TRBD2. This CDR3 region has 18 residues. Trimming removed 2 bases from V and 4 bases from J; junction bases left unmatched: 10. The germline CDR1 and CDR2 sequences are MNHEY and SMNVEV (reference sequence). The CDR3 bases are TGTGCCAGCAGTTTAGTGCTAGCGGGGGCCGTGGGCACCGGGGAGCTGTTTTTT. Translated: CASSLVLAGAVGTGELFF.

V is TRBV7-9 and J is TRBJ1-1; 10 nucleotides agree with TRBD1. V gave up 4 bases and J gave up 3 bases; unmatched junction bases: 5. The CDR3 has 15 residues. From germline, CDR1 is SEHNR and CDR2 FQNEAQ (reference sequence). The CDR3 region is CASSSDRGQDTEAFF. In nucleotides, the CDR3 is TGTGCCAGCAGCTCTGACAGGGGGCAGGACACTGAAGCTTTCTTT.

This chain uses TRBV7-9 with TRBJ1-4; the D is unclear. Germline V CDR1 and CDR2: SEHNR, FQNEAQ (reference sequence). V lost 6 bases to trimming and J lost 4 bases, with 6 bases between them. The CDR3 is 12 residues long. The CDR3 region is CASRGYNEKLFF. The CDR3 DNA reads as TGTGCCAGCAGGGGATATAATGAAAAACTGTTTTTT. Complete variable domain (other parts from reference TRBV7-9 and TRBJ1-4): DTGVSQNPRHKITKRGQNVTFRCDPISEHNRLYWYRQTLGQGPEFLTYFQNEAQLEKSRLLSDRFSAERPKGSFSTLEIQRTEQGDSAMYLCASRGYNEKLFFGSGTQLSVL.

This sequence joins TRBV7-9 and TRBJ1-3, with unresolved D. The CDR3 totals 14 residues. V was pared by 5 bases and J by 0 bases, with 8 bases between. The germline V gene has CDR1 SEHNR and CDR2 FQNEAQ (reference sequence). CDR3 nucleotides: TGTGCCAGCAGCCCTCCCAGCTCTGGAAACACCATATATTTT. Amino acids: CASSPPSSGNTIYF.

The chain joins TRBV28 to TRBJ2-1, with D hard to call. Trimming shortened V by 6 bases and J by 2 bases, and 20 bases separated the two germline ends. This CDR3 is built from 17 residues. Germline V CDR1 and CDR2: MDHEN, SYDVKM. CDR3 region: CASRTGRAKRAYNEQFF. The CDR3 region has the DNA TGTGCCAGCAGGACCGGACGGGCGAAACGAGCCTACAATGAGCAGTTCTTC. Full variable domain (rest looked up from reference TRBV28 and TRBJ2-1): DVKVTQSSRYLVKRTGEKVFLECVQDMDHENMFWYRQDPGLGLRLIYFSYDVKMKEKGDIPEGYSVSREKKERFSLILESASTNQTSMYLCASRTGRAKRAYNEQFFGPGTRLTVL.

A note on this clone: Other nucleotide sequences in the sample specify the same CDR3. The rearrangement links TRBV7-9 to TRBJ2-7; D gene ambiguous. V was clipped by 2 bases and J by 4 bases, with 3 bases between them. In germline, CDR1 is SEHNR, CDR2 FQNEAQ (reference sequence). This CDR3 is built from 11 residues. The CDR3: CASSLQYEQYF. CDR3 bases: TGTGCCAGCAGCTTACAATACGAGCAGTACTTC.

The chain joins TRBV19 to TRBJ1-2; D gene unclear. This CDR3 is 12 amino acids long. V shed 8 bases and J shed 2 bases, with 9 bases lying between them. Germline V gene sequence: CDR1 LNHDA, CDR2 SQIVND (reference sequence). The chain's CDR3 is CASEGRNYGYTF. CDR3 nucleotides: TGTGCCAGTGAGGGCAGGAACTATGGCTACACCTTC.

The rearrangement links TRBV28 to TRBJ2-7; 7 bases are a match to TRBD2. The CDR3 sequence is 14 residues long. J lost 3 bases, V lost 7 bases, and 9 bases had no gene match. Germline loops: CDR1 MDHEN, CDR2 SYDVKM. The CDR3 reads CASTRAAGVYEQYF. CDR3 in DNA: TGTGCCAGCACCCGGGCCGCGGGGGTCTACGAGCAGTACTTC.

This clone has just a few counts. The chain couples TRBV29-1 to TRBJ1-2, with TRBD1 matching 7 bases. Germline lookup yields CDR1 SQVTM and CDR2 ANQGSEA. This CDR3 comprises 12 residues. Losses at the gene ends were 7 bases for V and 1 base for J; bases not matched to a gene: 3. CDR3 nucleotides: TGCAGCGCCCAGGGGGATAACTATGGCTACACCTTC. Translating gives CSAQGDNYGYTF.

The table lists this clone with a count of one. The chain carries TRBV24-1 and TRBJ2-1; maybe TRBD1 (6 bases). CDR1 is KGHDR, CDR2 SFDVKD, per germline. V lost 2 bases and J lost 5, with 6 bases in between. The CDR3 loop spans 13 amino acids. CDR3 sequence reads: CATSDWDNNEQFF. CDR3 DNA: TGTGCCACCAGTGATTGGGACAACAATGAGCAGTTCTTC.

Here the CDR3 DNA reads TGTGCCAGCAGTCATCGGGGACAGGGCCTTCTGGAGCAGTTCTTC. It specifies CASSHRGQGLLEQFF. V and J are TRBV28 and TRBJ2-1; TRBD1 matches 9 bases. CDR1 and CDR2 from the germline V gene are MDHEN and SYDVKM. V lost 5 bases and J lost 10; bases outside the gene matches: 12. The CDR3 has 15 amino acids.

The CDR3 DNA sequence: TGTGCCAGCAGTTTATTGGGTGACGAGCAGTACTTC. The encoded protein is CASSLLGDEQYF. This chain connects TRBV28 to TRBJ2-7; D gene unclear. The CDR3 totals 12 residues. The V end was cut by 1 base, the J end by 5 bases, with 6 bases between. The germline CDR1 and CDR2 sequences are MDHEN and SYDVKM.